The 6 T cell receptor beta chains presented below share a single source sample, sequenced in a study of blood T cell repertoires in COVID-19. Libraries were prepared by immunoSEQ multiplex PCR; TCRdb keeps only in-frame clonotypes and omits some of them. The table records some 200,000 clones, about nine tenths of them present only once. The sequenced sample consisted of peripheral blood. These receptors were taken from a man at least 80 years old with acute or convalescent COVID-19.

The rearrangement joins TRBV19 to TRBJ2-1; TRBD2 aligns across 8 bases. CDR3 length: 15 residues. Per the germline V gene, CDR1 is LNHDA and CDR2 is SQIVND (reference sequence). Unmatched junction bases numbered 9, after V lost 3 bases and J lost 8 bases. CDR3 protein: CASSIAGGSFDEQFF. In DNA, the CDR3 is TGTGCCAGTAGTATTGCGGGAGGATCATTTGATGAGCAGTTCTTC.

This clone was picked up one time. The chain couples TRBV19 to TRBJ2-1; D is unresolved. Trimming stripped 3 bases from V and 2 bases from J, with 14 bases between. Germline lookup yields CDR1 LNHDA and CDR2 SQIVND (reference sequence). The length of the CDR3 is 16 residues. The DNA of the CDR3 is TGTGCCAGTAGTATGGGTGCCCTAGTCACCTACAATGAGCAGTTCTTC. Amino acids: CASSMGALVTYNEQFF.

A remark on this clone: Other nucleotide sequences in the sample specify the same CDR3. The chain has TRBV7-9 and TRBJ2-1, with D unresolved. Germline CDR1 SEHNR, CDR2 FQNEAQ (reference sequence). Trimming took off 1 base at V and 6 bases at J, with 13 bases between the two ends. This CDR3 comprises 15 residues. CDR3 amino acids: CASSLVGLAGNEQFF. In DNA form, the CDR3 reads TGTGCCAGCAGCTTAGTTGGATTAGCTGGCAATGAGCAGTTCTTC.

The chain combines TRBV5-1 with TRBJ2-1; TRBD2 aligns across 9 bases. CDR3 length: 16 residues. V was clipped by 0 bases and J by 7 bases; unmatched bases: 8. CDR1 SGHRS and CDR2 YFSETQ come from the germline V gene. CDR3 in amino acids: CASSLGPSGTANEQFF. CDR3 in DNA: TGCGCCAGCAGCTTGGGCCCTAGCGGGACTGCTAATGAGCAGTTCTTC.

The CDR3 DNA follows: TGTGCCAGCAGCTTGTGGGGCAGGGGGCTCTCGAACACTGAAGCTTTCTTT. It specifies CASSLWGRGLSNTEAFF. The rearrangement joins TRBV5-4 to TRBJ1-1; 8 bases line up with TRBD1. There are 17 residues in the CDR3. From germline, CDR1 is SGHNT and CDR2 YYREEE (reference sequence). J was trimmed by 1 base and V by 1 base; bases with no gene match: 9. Complete variable domain (other parts from reference TRBV5-4 and TRBJ1-1): ETGVTQSPTHLIKTRGQQVTLRCSSQSGHNTVSWYQQALGQGPQFIFQYYREEENGRGNFPPRFSGLQFPNYSSELNVNALELDDSALYLCASSLWGRGLSNTEAFFGQGTRLTVV.

V is TRBV9 and J is TRBJ2-5; TRBD2 agrees at 12 bases. The CDR3 spans 16 residues. V dropped 0 bases and J dropped 4; count of bases not matched to a gene: 4. Germline V gives CDR1 SGDLS, CDR2 YYNGEE. The CDR3 region is CASSVGSGLAGETQYF. The DNA of the CDR3 is TGTGCCAGCAGCGTAGGATCGGGACTAGCGGGAGAGACCCAGTACTTC.